Listed here are 8 T cell receptor beta chains from one sample, sequenced in a study of cytotoxic CD8 clonotypes in ibrutinib-treated CLL. Method: immunoSEQ multiplex PCR; TCRdb's copy keeps in-frame clones and lacks some. The table includes around 50,000 clones, around 60% detected once. The input for sequencing was PBMCs, taken after 24 months of ibrutinib treatment. These receptors were taken from a human donor with chronic lymphocytic leukemia.

This clone was counted between two and nine times. The chain uses TRBV5-1 and TRBJ2-2; the match to TRBD1 covers 9 bases. The V gene's germline CDR1 is SGHRS and CDR2 YFSETQ. The CDR3 length is 16 residues. V trimming: 4 bases; J trimming: 7 bases; junction bases outside the gene matches: 11. The CDR3 loop reads CASSRSTTGGGGELFF. The CDR3 DNA sequence: TGCGCCAGCAGCCGCTCTACCACAGGGGGCGGCGGGGAGCTGTTTTTT.

This clone was counted only a few times. V usage is TRBV28 and J usage is TRBJ1-1; tentative D call: TRBD1 (5 bases). This CDR3 contains 12 residues. Trimming took 6 bases from V and 8 from J, leaving 13 bases between them. Per the germline V gene, CDR1 is MDHEN and CDR2 is SYDVKM. The CDR3 DNA reads as TGTGCCAGCAGGCAAGGGACGCACGAAGCTTTCTTT. As protein: CASRQGTHEAFF.

CDR3 in amino acids: CASSHKGVSNQPQHF. CDR3 DNA: TGTGCCAGCAGTCACAAGGGGGTTAGCAATCAGCCCCAGCATTTT. The V and J genes are TRBV6-1 and TRBJ1-5; D perhaps matches TRBD1 (6 bases). CDR1 and CDR2 (germline): MNHNS, SASEGT. Trimming removed 5 bases at V and 0 bases at J, with 11 bases between. The CDR3 length is 15 residues.

The gene calls are TRBV19 and TRBJ2-7; D is perhaps TRBD1 (6 bases). The CDR3 has 14 residues. CDR1 and CDR2 from the germline V gene are LNHDA and SQIVND (reference sequence). V dropped 2 bases and J dropped 6 bases, with 14 bases sitting between them. The CDR3 spells CASSILPVGGEQYF. The CDR3 DNA is TGTGCCAGTAGTATACTCCCCGTAGGGGGCGAGCAGTACTTC.

The chain links TRBV19 to TRBJ2-3, with D possibly matching TRBD2 (7 bases). V lost 0 bases to trimming and J lost 5 bases, with 12 bases between them. The germline V gene has CDR1 LNHDA and CDR2 SQIVND (reference sequence). CDR3 length equals 15 residues. CDR3 amino acids: CASSIDRGAGDTQYF. For the CDR3, the DNA is TGTGCCAGTAGTATAGATCGGGGGGCCGGAGATACGCAGTATTTT.

J is TRBJ2-1 and V is TRBV2, with 8 nucleotides matching TRBD1. The trim removed 8 bases at V and 6 bases at J, leaving 12 bases unmatched. Germline assignment: CDR1 SNHLY and CDR2 FYNNEI. The CDR3 is made up of 15 amino acids. This CDR3 reads CASQPGQGRFNEQFF. The CDR3 region has the DNA TGTGCCAGCCAACCCGGACAGGGTAGGTTCAATGAGCAGTTCTTC.

V gene TRBV6-6 combines with J gene TRBJ1-5; 9 bases align to TRBD1. CDR1 and CDR2 from the germline V gene are MNHNY and SVGAGI (reference sequence). V trimming: 6 bases; J trimming: 6 bases; junction bases outside the gene matches: 9. The CDR3 is 15 amino acids. The CDR3 DNA sequence: TGTGCCAGCAGGGGACAGGGAACGACGGGTCAGCCCCAGCATTTT. Translation: CASRGQGTTGQPQHF.

The chain recombines TRBV5-1 with TRBJ2-5; D is undetermined. From germline, CDR1 is SGHRS and CDR2 YFSETQ. The CDR3 is 14 residues long. V shed 4 bases and J shed 5 bases, with 15 bases lying between them. Here the CDR3 reads CASSPDHWRETQYF. As DNA, the CDR3 is TGCGCCAGCAGCCCGGACCATTGGCGGGAGACCCAGTACTTC.